This T cell receptor beta chain was profiled in a study of T-cell memory formation after mild COVID-19. Study-level background: Clusters of TCRs were largely donor specific.

Each CDR3 protein gets one entry after TCRdb re-called the 5' RACE reads with MiXCR. Altogether 250,000 or so distinct CDR3 sequences are present, 9.4% being singletons, with the ten largest covering 20% to 25%. The CDR3 spans 13 residues. Unmatched junction bases numbered 8, after V lost 11 bases and J lost 4 bases. CDR1 is KGHDR, CDR2 SFDVKD, per germline. The receptor comes from a young man who had mild COVID-19 (a few samples of this study predate the infection). Cell type and time point are not known. This chain uses TRBV24-1 with TRBJ2-3, with 7 bases aligning to TRBD1. Input material: PBMCs or a T cell subset sorted from them (not recorded which). The CDR3 loop is CAIRDSLSDTQYF. DNA for the CDR3: TGTGCCATCCGGGACAGTCTGTCAGATACGCAGTATTTT.